This T cell receptor (beta chain) derives from a study of response to subunit inactivated influenza vaccine. Study outcomes and limitations: That few new T cells are recruited by each seasonal influenza vaccination was the authors' suggestion.

A few counts support this clonotype. The antigen remains unidentified. TCRdb re-called the RT-PCR reads through MiXCR, storing one row per CDR3 protein. The table shows 530,000 or so distinct CDR3 sequences, with 10% to 15% occurring only once. Germline CDR1 reads SGHRS; CDR2 reads YFSETQ. Trimming removed 0 bases at V and 0 bases at J, with 9 bases between. This CDR3 comprises 15 residues. The receptor's source is a man aged 50 to 59 who received an inactivated influenza vaccine. Material: PBMCs from blood, obtained on the day of vaccination. This chain links TRBV5-1 with TRBJ1-1; no reliable D call. The CDR3 DNA reads as TGCGCCAGCAGCTTGGGTGGGGAACTGAACACTGAAGCTTTCTTT. It yields the protein CASSLGGELNTEAFF.